This T cell receptor (beta chain) was captured by sequencing in a study of T cells in Graves' hyperthyroidism and ophthalmopathy. Researchers took RNA transcripts and amplified the TCR beta CDR3 regions from them. First-round RT-PCR with HTBI primers amplified the TCR CDR3 region. From the multiplex PCR reads, TCRdb called clonotypes with MiXCR, one entry per CDR3 protein. The data show about 760,000 distinct CDR3 sequences, 35% seen once. Trimming took 1 base from V and 4 from J, leaving 16 bases between them. The CDR3 has 16 amino acids. Germline V gene data show CDR1 as SGHVS and CDR2 as FQNEAQ. This clonotype was seen ten or more times.

The specimen was blood. The clonotype originates from a middle-aged woman with Graves' hyperthyroidism. This chain joins TRBV7-8 and TRBJ1-1; no firm D call. CDR3 in amino acids: CASSLGRLERATEAFF. The CDR3 DNA reads as TGTGCCAGCAGCTTAGGCCGTCTCGAAAGGGCCACTGAAGCTTTCTTT.